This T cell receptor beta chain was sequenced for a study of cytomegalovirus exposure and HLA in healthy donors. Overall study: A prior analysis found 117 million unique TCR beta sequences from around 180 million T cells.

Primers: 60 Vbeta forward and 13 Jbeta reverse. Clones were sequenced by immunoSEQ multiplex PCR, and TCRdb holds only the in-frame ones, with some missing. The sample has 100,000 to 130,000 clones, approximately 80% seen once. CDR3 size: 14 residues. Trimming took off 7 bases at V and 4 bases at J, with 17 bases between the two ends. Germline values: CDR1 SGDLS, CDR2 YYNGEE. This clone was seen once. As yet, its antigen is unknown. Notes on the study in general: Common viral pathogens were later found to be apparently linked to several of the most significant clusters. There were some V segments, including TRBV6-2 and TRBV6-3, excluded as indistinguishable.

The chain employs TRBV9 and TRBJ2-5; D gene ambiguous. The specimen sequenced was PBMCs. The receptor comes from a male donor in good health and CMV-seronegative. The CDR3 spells CASADTDSRETQYF. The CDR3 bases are TGTGCCAGCGCGGATACGGATAGCCGAGAGACCCAGTACTTC.